This entry lists 26 T cell receptor beta chains sequenced from one sample in a study of blood T cell repertoires in COVID-19. Only in-frame clones appear in the TCRdb table, and some are missing; sequencing was by immunoSEQ multiplex PCR. This table holds a few hundred thousand clones, 85% to 90% found once. Sequences were obtained from peripheral blood. These receptors all come from a middle-aged woman who had recovered from COVID-19.

The sample holds one count of this clone. Compared with germline, one end of the junction differs, possibly owing to a read error. The chain links TRBV18 to TRBJ2-1; TRBD1 might be the D (6 bases). The CDR3 is 14 residues long. The V gene's germline CDR1 is KGHSH and CDR2 LQKENI. The CDR3: CASSPSGVGNEQFF. In DNA form, the CDR3 reads TGTGCCAGTTCACCCTCAGGGGTAGGCAATGAGCAGTTCTTC.

In this sample, this clone turned up once. This chain uses TRBV6-2 or TRBV6-3 with TRBJ1-4, with D perhaps TRBD1 (5 bases). Trimming shortened V by 0 bases and J by 5 bases, and 10 bases separated the two germline ends. There are 15 residues in the CDR3. The germline gives CDR1 MNHEY, CDR2 SVGEGT. Here the CDR3 DNA reads TGTGCCAGCAGTTACTCGGGTAACAGGAATGAAAAACTGTTTTTT. It codes for CASSYSGNRNEKLFF.

This sequence joins TRBV30 and TRBJ2-3, with a possible D match to TRBD2 (5 bases). The CDR3 loop spans 15 amino acids. Germline-derived CDR1 and CDR2 are GTSNPN and SVGIG (reference sequence). Trimming left V 0 bases short and J 2 bases short, with 12 bases between. CDR3 bases: TGTGCCTGGAGTGTAGGGAGCGCCCTCACAGATACGCAGTATTTT. Protein sequence: CAWSVGSALTDTQYF.

The genes are TRBV6-5 and TRBJ1-5, with 7 bases matching TRBD1. V shed 10 bases and J 4 bases; nucleotides not matched to a gene: 10. This CDR3 is built from 14 residues. Germline V gene sequence: CDR1 MNHEY, CDR2 SVGAGI. The DNA of the CDR3 is TGTGCCACAATAAGCAGGGGGTCAAATCAGCCCCAGCATTTT. This translates into CATISRGSNQPQHF.

This rearrangement joins TRBV27 to TRBJ1-5; D remains ambiguous. CDR1 MNHEY and CDR2 SMNVEV come from the germline V gene (reference sequence). Trimming stripped 3 bases from V and 4 bases from J, with 7 bases between. This CDR3 spans 13 amino acids. CDR3 nucleotides: TGTGCCAGCAGTTTGGCAGGAAATCAGCCCCAGCATTTT. Translation: CASSLAGNQPQHF.

This chain joins TRBV3-1 (or the pseudogene TRBV3-2) and TRBJ1-1; possible D gene TRBD1, 6 bases. The CDR3 has 13 residues. V lost 0 bases, J lost 12 bases, and 14 bases lay in between. Germline CDR1 is LGHDT and CDR2 is YNNKEL (reference sequence). CDR3 in amino acids: CASSQDRDIGTFF. DNA for the CDR3: TGTGCCAGCAGCCAAGACCGGGACATCGGAACTTTCTTT.

The chain recombines TRBV2 with TRBJ2-5; 7 bases align to TRBD1. Germline trimming cut 8 bases from V and 5 bases from J; bases unmatched to any gene: 11. This CDR3 comprises 14 residues. Germline V gene sequence: CDR1 SNHLY, CDR2 FYNNEI. CDR3 protein: CASRWAGGTETQYF. For the CDR3, the DNA is TGTGCCAGCCGTTGGGCAGGGGGTACTGAGACCCAGTACTTC.

Comments on this clone: The germline gene is not matched at one end of the junction; a read error may be the cause. This chain connects TRBV7-9 to TRBJ2-1; 14 nucleotides agree with TRBD2. The CDR3 loop spans 13 amino acids. Germline loops: CDR1 SEHNR, CDR2 FQNEAQ (reference sequence). The CDR3 spells CASSPRTSGGSLF. CDR3 coding DNA: TGTGCCAGCAGCCCCCGGACTAGCGGGGGGTCCCTCTTC.

V gene TRBV28 combines with J gene TRBJ1-4; 9 bases line up with TRBD1. CDR3 length: 16 amino acids. Germline assignment: CDR1 MDHEN and CDR2 SYDVKM. J gave up 4 bases and V 4 bases, and 7 bases lay outside the gene matches. The CDR3 DNA reads as TGTGCCAGCAGTTCGGGACAGGGAGGGGGTAATGAAAAACTGTTTTTT. It specifies CASSSGQGGGNEKLFF.

The chain combines TRBV5-4 with TRBJ1-1, with 8 bases that match TRBD1. The CDR3 contains 16 residues. Trimming cost V 0 bases and J 0 bases; bases outside gene matches: 4. The germline V gene has CDR1 SGHNT and CDR2 YYREEE (reference sequence). CDR3 DNA: TGTGCCAGCAGCTTGGGACAGGGGCTAATGAACACTGAAGCTTTCTTT. It codes for CASSLGQGLMNTEAFF. The whole variable domain, filled in from reference TRBV5-4 and TRBJ1-1, reads ETGVTQSPTHLIKTRGQQVTLRCSSQSGHNTVSWYQQALGQGPQFIFQYYREEENGRGNFPPRFSGLQFPNYSSELNVNALELDDSALYLCASSLGQGLMNTEAFFGQGTRLTVV.

The chain joins TRBV12-3 or TRBV12-4 to TRBJ1-2, with a weak D call TRBD1 (5 bases). CDR3 length: 13 amino acids. Trimming stripped 1 base from V and 6 bases from J, with 9 bases between. Here the CDR3 reads CASSLDRKDGYTF. CDR3 DNA sequence: TGTGCCAGCAGTTTAGACAGGAAGGATGGCTACACCTTC.

CDR3 sequence: CASSFTGDLNTEAFF. The CDR3 DNA sequence: TGCGCCAGCAGCTTTACAGGGGACTTGAACACTGAAGCTTTCTTT. The V gene is TRBV5-1, the J gene TRBJ1-1, with TRBD1 identical over 7 bases. This CDR3 has 15 amino acids. Germline CDR1 and CDR2: SGHRS and YFSETQ. The J segment lost 0 bases and the V segment lost 2 bases, leaving 4 bases of the junction unmatched.

The gene calls are TRBV2 and TRBJ1-5, with 9 bases identical to TRBD1. The CDR3 runs 15 residues. The ends lost 5 bases at V and 4 bases at J; junction bases unmatched: 6. The V gene's germline CDR1 is SNHLY and CDR2 FYNNEI. CDR3 nucleotide sequence: TGTGCCAGCAGTTGGCGGGACAGGGTAAATCAGCCCCAGCATTTT. Amino acids: CASSWRDRVNQPQHF.

This chain joins TRBV5-1 and TRBJ2-2, with 7 nucleotides matching TRBD1. This CDR3 has 15 amino acids. After removal of 0 bases from V and 3 bases from J, the junction contained 2 bases not matched to a gene. CDR1 SGHRS and CDR2 YFSETQ come from the germline V gene. CDR3 nucleotides: TGCGCCAGCAGCTTGGCAACAGGGGACACCGGGGAGCTGTTTTTT. Protein: CASSLATGDTGELFF.

The sample holds one count of this clone. This chain links TRBV3-1 (or the pseudogene TRBV3-2) with TRBJ2-6, with D tentatively TRBD1 (6 bases). The CDR3 has 14 amino acids. Deletions cut 8 bases from V and 0 bases from J, with 8 bases between. Germline V lookup: CDR1 LGHDT, CDR2 YNNKEL (reference sequence). CDR3 sequence: CASEGVSGANVLTF. CDR3 DNA sequence: TGTGCCAGCGAGGGGGTCTCTGGGGCCAACGTCCTGACTTTC.

This clone was seen a few times. CDR3 loop: CASSSGLTGGKITDTQYF. The CDR3 DNA is TGCGCCAGCAGCTCGGGCCTGACAGGGGGGAAGATCACAGATACGCAGTATTTT. The genes are TRBV5-1 and TRBJ2-3, with 9 nucleotides matching TRBD1. Germline lookup yields CDR1 SGHRS and CDR2 YFSETQ. V was clipped by 3 bases and J by 2 bases; unmatched bases: 13. The CDR3 length is 18 residues.

The chain has TRBV2 and TRBJ1-6; 8 positions match TRBD1. Trimming cost V 4 bases and J 2 bases; bases outside gene matches: 1. The length of the CDR3 is 15 residues. CDR1 is SNHLY and CDR2 is FYNNEI in the germline V gene. In nucleotides, the CDR3 is TGTGCCAGCAGTGTGGACAGGGCCTATAATTCACCCCTCCACTTT. Its protein product is CASSVDRAYNSPLHF. Variable domain in full (rest from reference TRBV2 and TRBJ1-6): EPEVTQTPSHQVTQMGQEVILRCVPISNHLYFYWYRQILGQKVEFLVSFYNNEISEKSEIFDDQFSVERPDGSNFTLKIRSTKLEDSAMYFCASSVDRAYNSPLHFGNGTRLTVT.

The chain recombines TRBV28 with TRBJ1-2; 7 positions agree with TRBD1. This CDR3 contains 14 residues. J gave up 7 bases and V 10 bases, and 15 bases lay outside the gene matches. CDR1 is MDHEN, CDR2 SYDVKM, per germline. DNA for the CDR3: TGTGCCACGGAACCCGCGACAGGGTTTCCTGGCTACACCTTC. It translates to CATEPATGFPGYTF.

The chain has TRBV5-4 and TRBJ1-2, with D maybe TRBD1 (6 bases). This CDR3 spans 14 amino acids. The germline V gene has CDR1 SGHNT and CDR2 YYREEE (reference sequence). V was trimmed by 9 bases and J by 0 bases, leaving 15 bases between them. The CDR3 bases are TGTGCCACCTCGCCCGGACAGTCTAACTATGGCTACACCTTC. Translation gives CATSPGQSNYGYTF.

This chain links TRBV7-2 with TRBJ2-2; a weak D match, TRBD2 (5 bases). Trimming took off 8 bases at V and 8 bases at J, with 9 bases between the two ends. Germline loops: CDR1 SGHTA, CDR2 FQGNSA. This CDR3 has 11 residues. The CDR3 DNA follows: TGTGCCAGCTCGACGGGGGGGGAGCTGTTTTTT. Translating gives CASSTGGELFF.

The gene calls are TRBV7-9 and TRBJ1-2; 10 positions agree with TRBD1. Germline CDR1 is SEHNR and CDR2 is FQNEAQ (reference sequence). CDR3 length equals 15 residues. V was pared by 4 bases and J by 4 bases, with 6 bases of the junction left unmatched. The CDR3 loop is CASSSGQGVIYGYTF. Written as DNA, the CDR3 is TGTGCCAGCAGCTCTGGACAGGGGGTTATCTATGGCTACACCTTC.

V gene TRBV15 combines with J gene TRBJ1-5, with D unresolved. The germline V gene has CDR1 LNHNV and CDR2 YYDKDF (reference sequence). Trimming removed 3 bases at V and 0 bases at J, with 3 bases between. This CDR3 contains 13 residues. CDR3 sequence: CATSSYSNQPQHF. In DNA, the CDR3 is TGTGCCACCAGCAGCTATAGCAATCAGCCCCAGCATTTT.

V usage is TRBV21-1 and J usage is TRBJ2-7; TRBD1, the table's D call, was not compared with the DNA. TRBV21-1 is flagged as a pseudogene. This CDR3 region has 14 residues. For the CDR3, the DNA is TGTGCCAGCAGCAAAGTACAGAGCTCCTACGAGCAGTACGTC. Its protein product is CASSKVQSSYEQYV.

The chain uses TRBV7-2 and TRBJ2-5; D might be TRBD2 (5 bases). V lost 0 bases to trimming and J lost 4 bases, with 15 bases between them. The CDR3 runs to 16 residues. Germline V lookup: CDR1 SGHTA, CDR2 FQGNSA. The CDR3 nucleotides read TGTGCCAGCAGCTTAGCTTCTTCGAGGGCCGGAGAGACCCAGTACTTC. Translated: CASSLASSRAGETQYF.

This rearrangement joins TRBV30 to TRBJ2-3; 7 nucleotides match TRBD2. CDR3 length equals 14 residues. The V gene's germline CDR1 is GTSNPN and CDR2 SVGIG (reference sequence). The ends lost 3 bases at V and 2 bases at J; junction bases unmatched: 5. The DNA of the CDR3 is TGTGCCTGGAGGACTAGCCTCTACACAGATACGCAGTATTTT. This gives the protein CAWRTSLYTDTQYF.

The chain employs TRBV3-1 (or the pseudogene TRBV3-2) and TRBJ1-2; D possibly corresponds to TRBD1 (6 bases). The germline V gene encodes CDR1 LGHDT and CDR2 YNNKEL (reference sequence). There are 15 residues in the CDR3. Trimming pared 1 base from V and 0 bases from J, leaving 9 bases between. As DNA, the CDR3 is TGTGCCAGCAGCCAAGTGACAGGAGCTAACTATGGCTACACCTTC. Translated, it gives CASSQVTGANYGYTF.